This T cell receptor (beta chain) derives from a study of regulatory T cells in long-lasting Graves disease. For TCR beta, libraries came from iRepertoire HTBI primers and Arm-PCR of CDR3 regions. Each CDR3 protein is one row after TCRdb ran MiXCR on the multiplex PCR reads. The top ten hold 40% to 50% of the sample, which has 700,000 or so distinct CDR3 sequences, 25% to 30% seen once. Time point denoted: persistent/refractory GD, antithyroid drugs over 5 years with positive TRAb. Extracted RNA from PBMCs served as the source of the TCR library. The CDR3 runs 14 residues. CDR1 LNHDA and CDR2 SQIVND come from the germline V gene (reference sequence). Between the trimmed V and J ends, which lost 7 bases and 6 bases, there was a span of 16 bases. This clonotype came up a few times.

This clonotype was obtained from a female donor with Graves disease. This chain joins TRBV19 and TRBJ1-5; D perhaps matches TRBD1 (6 bases). The specimen comprised peripheral blood mononuclear cells (PBMCs), sampled when the disease was refractory, from a patient treated with antithyroid drugs. The CDR3 DNA follows: TGTGCCAGTACCGACACAGGGTTTGGTCAGCCCCAGCATTTT. This sequence encodes CASTDTGFGQPQHF.